This T cell receptor beta chain was identified in a study of blood T cell repertoires in COVID-19. CDR1 and CDR2 (germline): SGHTS, YDEGEE. V shed 0 bases and J shed 6 bases, with 9 bases lying between them. The CDR3 is 14 amino acids. In the authors' workflow: Using reference gene primer amplification, nucleated cell counts were estimated. Method: immunoSEQ multiplex PCR; TCRdb's copy keeps in-frame clones and lacks some. The DNA was the basis for D and trimming; V, J and clone size are from that table. In the table there are approximately 160,000 clones, approximately 80% of which are singletons. In terms of age and location, participants ranged from roughly 18 to 90 years and lived in under 30 US areas. This clone was seen many times.

Sequenced input: PBMCs or T cells enriched from blood (not recorded which). This chain links TRBV5-8 with TRBJ2-2; perhaps TRBD1 as D (5 bases). The receptor was derived from a man between 35 and 55 years old who had recovered from COVID-19. CDR3 in DNA: TGTGCCAGCAGCTTGGGCAGGGCGGCCGGGGAGCTGTTTTTT. It encodes CASSLGRAAGELFF. The full variable domain, rest sourced from reference TRBV5-8 and TRBJ2-2, is EAGVTQSPTHLIKTRGQQATLRCSPISGHTSVYWYQQALGLGLQFLLWYDEGEERNRGNFPPRFSGRQFPNYSSELNVNALELEDSALYLCASSLGRAAGELFFGEGSRLTVL.